The present entry profiles one T cell receptor beta chain with its context. The specificity of this receptor is unknown. One base away there is no much larger clone; base qualities are not given. This sample stems from a study of OX40 agonist ivuxolimab in advanced cancers. In terms of the full investigation: Ivuxolimab, which targeted the costimulatory receptor OX40 (CD134), was an agonistic, fully human IgG2 monoclonal antibody. Intravenous ivuxolimab was administered to patients every 2 weeks at six dose levels: 0.01, 0.1, 0.3, 1.5, 3 and 10 mg/kg. Among the roughly 50 dose-escalation patients, some 20 had hepatocellular carcinoma, about 15 melanoma, 9 renal cell carcinoma and 9 head and neck cancer. A male proportion of around 83% and a mean age of about 60 years, ranging from roughly 23 to 85, were recorded for the dose-escalation cohort. Prior anti-PD-1, anti-PD-L1 or anti-CTLA-4 therapy was permitted, and 30% to 45% of dose-escalation patients had received checkpoint inhibitors. Partial responses occurred in three dose-escalation patients, of whom one had hepatocellular carcinoma and two had cutaneous melanoma. The purpose of peripheral TCRbeta sequencing was to test whether ivuxolimab changed TCR sequence diversity and led to clonal T-cell expansion. The paper reports the monotherapy dose-escalation portion (N of about 47 patients) of the phase I ivuxolimab trial.

The paper's findings and limits, for the study overall: Low levels of normalized T-cell clonal expansion were also seen in some nonresponding patients. In the 0.1-3.0 mg/kg groups, partial responders had among the lowest normalized peripheral clonal expansion, particularly in CD8+ T cells. After ivuxolimab, more expanded clones were found on average in CD8+ T cells than in CD4+ T cells. At doses of 0.1 to 3.0 mg/kg, clonal expansion of both CD4+ and CD8+ T cells in blood was seen between baseline and week 6. Antigen specificity was not determined for the clonally expanded peripheral T cells.

Its CDR3 holds 19 amino acids, cysteine through phenylalanine. The CDR3 DNA has 57 bases and is translated from base 1. CDR1 SEHNR and CDR2 FQNEAQ are derived from the germline V gene (reference sequence). V is trimmed back by 5 bases and J by 3 bases, and the junction contains 10 bases that no gene match accounts for. For sequencing of the TCRbeta CDR3 region, genomic DNA was extracted from the sorted cells. TCRbeta CDR3 regions were sequenced using the immunoSEQ Assay. The table comes from immuneACCESS by way of TCRdb, which keeps in-frame sequences with V and J called. Part of the clones is missing from these tables; in studies checked, under half for an unresolved V gene and the rest for unknown reasons. Here the sample has more than 85,000 clones; about 89% occur a single time. The biggest ten clones account for around 1.6% of the sample. The trial excluded patients who had a history of autoimmune disease or were on systemic immunosuppression. Peripheral blood for TCR sequencing was drawn from every dose cohort at baseline, at cycle 4 day 1 and at cycle 7 day 1. The samples were drawn from a first-in-human, open-label, multicenter phase I dose-escalation trial of ivuxolimab. The trial enrolled adults with locally advanced or metastatic head and neck squamous cell, hepatocellular, melanoma or renal cell carcinoma. CD4+ and CD8+ T cells were sorted separately from peripheral blood before TCR sequencing.

The chain joins TRBV7-9 to TRBJ2-2; TRBD2 matches 15 bases in the middle. The starting material was CD4+ or CD8+ T cells sorted from blood, obtained in a trial of the OX40 agonist ivuxolimab. This TCR was sampled from an adult with an advanced solid tumor such as melanoma, head and neck, liver or kidney cancer. Here the CDR3 is given as CASSRRRTSGRADTGELFF. The DNA sequence is as follows: TGTGCCAGCAGCCGCCGAAGGACTAGCGGGAGGGCCGACACCGGGGAGCTGTTTTTT.